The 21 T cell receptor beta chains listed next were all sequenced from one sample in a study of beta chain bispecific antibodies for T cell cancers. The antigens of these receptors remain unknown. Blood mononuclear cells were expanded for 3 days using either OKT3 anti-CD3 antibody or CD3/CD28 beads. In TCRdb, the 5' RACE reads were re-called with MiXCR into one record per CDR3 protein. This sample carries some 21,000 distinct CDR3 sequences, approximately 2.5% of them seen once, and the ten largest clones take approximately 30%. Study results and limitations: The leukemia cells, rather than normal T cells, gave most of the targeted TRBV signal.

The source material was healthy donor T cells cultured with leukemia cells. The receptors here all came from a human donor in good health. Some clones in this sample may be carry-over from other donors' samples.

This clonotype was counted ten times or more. As DNA, the CDR3 is TGTGCCAGCAGTTTTGGACGAGGACGTGAAAAACTGTTTTTT. It specifies CASSFGRGREKLFF. The chain recombines TRBV28 with TRBJ1-4; D remains unclear. Germline CDR1 reads MDHEN; CDR2 reads SYDVKM. This CDR3 has 14 residues. V was pared by 3 bases and J by 7 bases, with 12 bases between.

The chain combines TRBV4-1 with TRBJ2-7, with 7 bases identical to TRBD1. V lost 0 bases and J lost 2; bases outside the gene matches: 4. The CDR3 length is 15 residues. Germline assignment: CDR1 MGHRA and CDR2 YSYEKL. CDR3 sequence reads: CASSQEPGTAYEQYF. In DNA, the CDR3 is TGCGCCAGCAGCCAAGAACCTGGGACAGCCTACGAGCAGTACTTC.

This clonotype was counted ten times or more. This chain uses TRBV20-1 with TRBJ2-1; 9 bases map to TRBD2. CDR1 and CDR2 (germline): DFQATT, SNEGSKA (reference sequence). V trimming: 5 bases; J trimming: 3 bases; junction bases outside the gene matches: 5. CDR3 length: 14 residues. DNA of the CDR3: TGCAGTGCTGAGGGACTAGCCAGCTACAATGAGCAGTTCTTC. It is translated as CSAEGLASYNEQFF.

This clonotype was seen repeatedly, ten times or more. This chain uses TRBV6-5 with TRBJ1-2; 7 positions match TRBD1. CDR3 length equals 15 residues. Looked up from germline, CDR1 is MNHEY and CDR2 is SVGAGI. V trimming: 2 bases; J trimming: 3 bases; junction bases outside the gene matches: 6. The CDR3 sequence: CASSYGDRPYYGYTF. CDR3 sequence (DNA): TGTGCCAGCAGTTACGGGGACAGACCTTACTATGGCTACACCTTC.

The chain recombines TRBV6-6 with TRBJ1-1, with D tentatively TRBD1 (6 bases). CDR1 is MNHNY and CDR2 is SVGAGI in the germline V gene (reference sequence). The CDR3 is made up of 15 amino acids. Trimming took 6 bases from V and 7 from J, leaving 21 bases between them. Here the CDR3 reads CASSTDDRIGGEAFF. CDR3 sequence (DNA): TGTGCCAGCAGCACTGACGACAGGATCGGTGGTGAAGCTTTCTTT.

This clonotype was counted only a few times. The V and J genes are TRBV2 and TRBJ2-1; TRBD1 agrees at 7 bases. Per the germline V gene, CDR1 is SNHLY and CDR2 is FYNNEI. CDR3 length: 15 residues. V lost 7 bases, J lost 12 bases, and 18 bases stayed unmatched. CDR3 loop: CASNHPWTGPIVQFF. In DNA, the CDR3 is TGTGCCAGCAACCACCCTTGGACAGGCCCCATTGTGCAGTTCTTC.

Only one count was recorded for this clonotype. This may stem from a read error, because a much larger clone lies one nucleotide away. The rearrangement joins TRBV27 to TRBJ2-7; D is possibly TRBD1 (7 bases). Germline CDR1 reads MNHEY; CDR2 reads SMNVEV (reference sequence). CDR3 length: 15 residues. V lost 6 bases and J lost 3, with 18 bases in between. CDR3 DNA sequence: TGTGCCAGCAGCCCCTCGCGGGACAGCTACTACGAGCAGTACTTC. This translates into CASSPSRDSYYEQYF.

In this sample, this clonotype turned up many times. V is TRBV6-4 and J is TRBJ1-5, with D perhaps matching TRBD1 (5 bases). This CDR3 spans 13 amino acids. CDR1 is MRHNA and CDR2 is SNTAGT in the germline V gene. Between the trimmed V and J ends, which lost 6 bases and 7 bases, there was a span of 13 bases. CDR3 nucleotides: TGTGCCAGCAGGGTGCAGGGAGACCAGCCCCAGCATTTT. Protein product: CASRVQGDQPQHF.

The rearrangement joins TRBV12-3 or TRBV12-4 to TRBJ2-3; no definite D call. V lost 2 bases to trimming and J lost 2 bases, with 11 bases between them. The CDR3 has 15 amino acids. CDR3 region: CASSLTSQLTDTQYF. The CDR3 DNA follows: TGTGCCAGCAGTTTAACTTCCCAACTCACAGATACGCAGTATTTT.

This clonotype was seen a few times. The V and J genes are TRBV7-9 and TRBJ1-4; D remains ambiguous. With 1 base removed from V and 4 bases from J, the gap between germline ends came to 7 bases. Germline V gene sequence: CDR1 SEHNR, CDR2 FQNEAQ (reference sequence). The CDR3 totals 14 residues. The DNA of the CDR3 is TGTGCCAGCAGCTTAGGGGATGTTAATGAAAAACTGTTTTTT. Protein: CASSLGDVNEKLFF.

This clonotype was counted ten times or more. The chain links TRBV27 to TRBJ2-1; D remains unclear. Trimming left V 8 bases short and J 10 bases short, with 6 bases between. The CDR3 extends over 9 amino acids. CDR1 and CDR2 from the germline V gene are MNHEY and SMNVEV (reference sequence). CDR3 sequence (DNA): TGTGCCAGCGGGGTAGAGCAGTTCTTC. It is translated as CASGVEQFF.

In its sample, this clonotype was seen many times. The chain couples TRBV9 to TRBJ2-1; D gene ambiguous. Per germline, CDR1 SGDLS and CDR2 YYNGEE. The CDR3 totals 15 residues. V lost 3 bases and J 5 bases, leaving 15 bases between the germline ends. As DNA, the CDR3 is TGTGCCAGCAGCGAGGACGGCAAAACGAACAATGAGCAGTTCTTC. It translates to CASSEDGKTNNEQFF.

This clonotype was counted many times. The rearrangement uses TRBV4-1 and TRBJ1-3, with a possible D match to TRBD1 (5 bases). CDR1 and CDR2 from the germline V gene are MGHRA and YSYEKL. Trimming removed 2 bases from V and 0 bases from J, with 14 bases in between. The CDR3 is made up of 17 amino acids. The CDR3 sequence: CASSQPRQLSSGNTIYF. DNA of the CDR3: TGCGCCAGCAGCCAACCTAGACAGCTAAGCTCTGGAAACACCATATATTTT.

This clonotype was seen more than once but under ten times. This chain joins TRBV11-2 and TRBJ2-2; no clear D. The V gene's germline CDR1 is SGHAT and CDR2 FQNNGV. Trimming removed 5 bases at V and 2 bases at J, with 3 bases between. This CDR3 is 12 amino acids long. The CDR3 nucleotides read TGTGCCAGCAGCCGAAACACCGGGGAGCTGTTTTTT. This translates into CASSRNTGELFF.

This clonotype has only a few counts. The CDR3 spells CASSRSGGVRNEQFF. CDR3 nucleotide sequence: TGCGCCAGCAGCCGTTCCGGGGGGGTTAGGAATGAGCAGTTCTTC. The chain is built from TRBV5-1 and TRBJ2-1, with 8 bases fitting TRBD2. The CDR3 is 15 amino acids. Germline V gene sequence: CDR1 SGHRS, CDR2 YFSETQ. The trim removed 4 bases at V and 7 bases at J, leaving 10 bases unmatched.

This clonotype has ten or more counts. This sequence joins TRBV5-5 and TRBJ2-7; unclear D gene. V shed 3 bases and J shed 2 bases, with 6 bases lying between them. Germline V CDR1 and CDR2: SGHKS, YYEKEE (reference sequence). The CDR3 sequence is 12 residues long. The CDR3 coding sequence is TGTGCCAGCAGCTCCAATACCTACGAGCAGTACTTC. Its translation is CASSSNTYEQYF. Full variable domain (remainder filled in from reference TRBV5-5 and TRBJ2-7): DAGVTQSPTHLIKTRGQQVTLRCSPISGHKSVSWYQQVLGQGPQFIFQYYEKEERGRGNFPDRFSARQFPNYSSELNVNALLLGDSALYLCASSSNTYEQYFGPGTRLTVT.

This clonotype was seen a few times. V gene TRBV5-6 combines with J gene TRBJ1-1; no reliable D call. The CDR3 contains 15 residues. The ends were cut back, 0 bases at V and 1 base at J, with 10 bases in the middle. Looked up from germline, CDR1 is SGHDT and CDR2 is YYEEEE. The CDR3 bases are TGTGCCAGCAGCTTGGCCTCCGGGTGGAACACTGAAGCTTTCTTT. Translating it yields CASSLASGWNTEAFF.

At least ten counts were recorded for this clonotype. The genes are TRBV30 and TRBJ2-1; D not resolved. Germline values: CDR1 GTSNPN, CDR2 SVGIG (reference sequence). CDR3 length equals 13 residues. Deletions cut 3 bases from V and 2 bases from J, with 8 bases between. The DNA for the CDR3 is TGTGCCTGGAGGCGTATCCCCTACAATGAGCAGTTCTTC. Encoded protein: CAWRRIPYNEQFF.

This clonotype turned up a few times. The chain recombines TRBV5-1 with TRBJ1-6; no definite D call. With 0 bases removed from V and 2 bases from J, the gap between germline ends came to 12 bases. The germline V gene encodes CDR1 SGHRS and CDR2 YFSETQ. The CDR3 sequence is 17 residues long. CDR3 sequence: CASSLDPGDAYNSPLHF. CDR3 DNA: TGCGCCAGCAGCTTGGATCCTGGGGATGCCTATAATTCACCCCTCCACTTT.

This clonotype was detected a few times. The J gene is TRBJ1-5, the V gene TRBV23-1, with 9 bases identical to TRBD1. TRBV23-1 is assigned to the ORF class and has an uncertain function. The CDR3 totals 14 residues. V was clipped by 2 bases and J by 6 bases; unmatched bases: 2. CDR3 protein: CASSQGTGCQPQHF. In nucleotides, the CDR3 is TGCGCCAGCAGTCAAGGGACAGGGTGTCAGCCCCAGCATTTT.

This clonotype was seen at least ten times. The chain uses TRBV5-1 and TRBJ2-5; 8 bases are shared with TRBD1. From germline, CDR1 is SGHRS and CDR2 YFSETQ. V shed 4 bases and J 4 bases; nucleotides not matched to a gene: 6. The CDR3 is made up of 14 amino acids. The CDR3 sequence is CASSPDRVGETQYF. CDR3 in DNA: TGCGCCAGCAGCCCGGACAGGGTGGGAGAGACCCAGTACTTC.